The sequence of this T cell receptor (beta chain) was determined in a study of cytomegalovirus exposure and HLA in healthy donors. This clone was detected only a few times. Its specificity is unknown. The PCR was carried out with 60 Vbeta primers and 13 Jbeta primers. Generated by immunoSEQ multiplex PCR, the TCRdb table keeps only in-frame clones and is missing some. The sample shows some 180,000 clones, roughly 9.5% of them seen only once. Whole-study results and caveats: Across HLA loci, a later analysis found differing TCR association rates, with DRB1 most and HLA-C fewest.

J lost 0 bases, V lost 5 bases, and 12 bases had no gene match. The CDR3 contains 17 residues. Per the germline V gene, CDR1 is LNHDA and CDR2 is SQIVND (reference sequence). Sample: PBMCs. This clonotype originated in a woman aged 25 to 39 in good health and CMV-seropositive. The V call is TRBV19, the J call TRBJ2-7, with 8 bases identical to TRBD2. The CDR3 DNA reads TGTGCCAGTAGTTCGTTCATGAGCGGGAGAGCCTCCTACGAGCAGTACTTC. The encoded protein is CASSSFMSGRASYEQYF.